This TCR beta chain was sequenced for a study of cytomegalovirus exposure and HLA in healthy donors. A multiplex PCR was run with 60 Vbeta primers and 13 Jbeta primers. Sequencing was performed with immunoSEQ multiplex PCR; in TCRdb, only in-frame clones are kept and a portion is missing. The sample has 100,000 to 150,000 clones; approximately 17% are singletons. Germline V CDR1 and CDR2: SGHRS, YFSETQ. V was clipped by 0 bases and J by 7 bases; unmatched bases: 8. There are 15 residues in the CDR3. There are a few counts of this clone. The TCR comes from a female donor in good health and CMV-seropositive. The J gene is TRBJ2-5, the V gene TRBV5-1; 8 bases are shared with TRBD1. The source material was PBMCs. The CDR3 loop reads CASSLDDRGGGTQYF. The CDR3 DNA follows: TGCGCCAGCAGCTTGGATGACAGGGGAGGAGGGACCCAGTACTTC.